This T cell receptor (beta chain) originates from a study of T cell changes during pregnancy in multiple sclerosis. Assay: immunoSEQ multiplex PCR; the TCRdb copy retains only in-frame clones and omits some. The sample lists roughly 56,000 clones, approximately 86% occurring once. The clonotype originates from a female donor with multiple sclerosis, enrolled in a pregnancy study. This specimen was peripheral blood, taken in the first trimester of pregnancy.

The CDR3 DNA reads as TGTGCCAGCAGCTTCGGAGGGGATGAGCAGTTCTTC. Its protein is CASSFGGDEQFF. The rearrangement uses TRBV7-3 and TRBJ2-1; D may be TRBD2 (6 bases). Germline loops: CDR1 SGHTA, CDR2 FQGTGA. This CDR3 region has 12 residues. Trimming left V 3 bases short and J 8 bases short, with 8 bases between.